These 15 T cell receptor beta chains were all obtained from the same sample, sequenced in a study of Tregs in tolerant kidney transplant recipients. Libraries were prepared by immunoSEQ multiplex PCR; TCRdb keeps only in-frame clonotypes and omits some of them. This sample contains about 33,000 clones. The specimen comprised CD8+ T cells from blood, sampled before the transplant. All receptors come from a human donor who received a combined kidney and bone marrow transplant.

A note on this clone: Read data end 3 residues before the CDR3 end; the end is taken from the germline J gene. This chain joins TRBV20-1 and TRBJ1-1; unclear D gene. Germline CDR1 reads DFQATT; CDR2 reads SNEGSKA (reference sequence). Trimming left V 1 base short and J 1 base short, with 13 bases between. The CDR3 length is 15 residues. The CDR3 sequence: CSARGGDLENTEAFF. The sequenced part of the CDR3 DNA is TGCAGTGCTAGAGGCGGGGATTTGGAGAACACTGAA.

With respect to this clone: The CDR3 is cut off 3 residues early in the read; its end comes from the germline J gene. The J gene is TRBJ2-1, the V gene TRBV20-1, with D maybe TRBD2 (6 bases). The CDR3 is 16 amino acids. The germline CDR1 and CDR2 sequences are DFQATT and SNEGSKA (reference sequence). Trimming stripped 1 base from V and 3 bases from J, with 16 bases between. The DNA read from the CDR3 is TGCAGTGCTAGAGGGATCAGCGGGTTTGACTACAATGAG. Amino acid sequence: CSARGISGFDYNE. The CDR3 reads in full as CSARGISGFDYNEQFF.

With regard to this clone: Read coverage stops 3 residues before the CDR3 terminus; the germline J gene supplies the remainder. This chain joins TRBV6-2 or TRBV6-3 and TRBJ1-2; a weak D match, TRBD1 (5 bases). This CDR3 region has 14 residues. Per the germline V gene, CDR1 is MNHEY and CDR2 is SVGEGT. V was shortened by 2 bases and J by 6 bases, with 13 bases between the two germline ends. The CDR3 region is CASSYVRETDGYTF. The DNA read from the CDR3 is TGTGCCAGCAGTTACGTCAGGGAGACGGATGGC.

For this clone: The read falls 3 residues short of the CDR3 end, and the missing part is taken from the germline J gene. The chain combines TRBV18 with TRBJ2-7; TRBD1 matches at 9 bases. J was trimmed by 5 bases and V by 2 bases; bases with no gene match: 7. This CDR3 is built from 15 residues. In germline, CDR1 is KGHSH, CDR2 LQKENI. The CDR3 here is CASSPSGTGFHEQYF. The covered CDR3 bases are TGTGCCAGCTCACCATCCGGGACAGGGTTCCACGAG.

In regard to this clone: With the read ending 3 residues before the CDR3 end, the germline J gene is used to fill in that end. This chain joins TRBV6-2 or TRBV6-3 and TRBJ2-7; 13 bases match TRBD2. The CDR3 contains 15 residues. V was pared by 5 bases and J by 5 bases, with 6 bases of the junction left unmatched. The germline V gene has CDR1 MNHEY and CDR2 SVGEGT. The CDR3 sequence is CASSTPGLAGNEQYF. The sequenced part of the CDR3 DNA is TGTGCCAGCAGTACACCGGGACTAGCGGGAAACGAG.

Comments on this clone: Read sequence stops 3 residues before the CDR3 end, and the germline J gene provides the missing end. The rearrangement links TRBV6-2 or TRBV6-3 to TRBJ2-1; 8 bases map to TRBD2. Germline trimming cut 2 bases from V and 8 bases from J; bases unmatched to any gene: 11. CDR3 length equals 16 residues. Per germline, CDR1 MNHEY and CDR2 SVGEGT. The covered CDR3 bases are TGTGCCAGCAGTTACCCGACTAGCGAGGGACCCGATGAG. Protein product: CASSYPTSEGPDE. The entire CDR3 is CASSYPTSEGPDEQFF.

Concerning this clone itself: The read ends 3 residues shy of where the CDR3 ends; the end is completed using the germline J gene. The V call is TRBV13, the J call TRBJ2-2; D is ambiguous. The CDR3 has 12 residues. The V and J ends lost 3 bases and 6 bases respectively, with 5 bases between them. Germline assignment: CDR1 PRHDT and CDR2 FYEKMQ (reference sequence). The sequenced part of the CDR3 DNA is TGTGCCAGCAGCTTTTCTCCCGGGGAG. Amino acids: CASSFSPGE. The full CDR3 protein reads CASSFSPGELFF. The entire variable domain, with the rest obtained from reference TRBV13 and TRBJ2-2, is as follows: AAGVIQSPRHLIKEKRETATLKCYPIPRHDTVYWYQQGPGQDPQFLISFYEKMQSDKGSIPDRFSAQQFSDYHSELNMSSLELGDSALYFCASSFSPGELFFGEGSRLTVL.

Comment on this clone: The sequenced fragment ends 3 residues before the CDR3 boundary, so the rest is inferred from the germline J gene. V and J are TRBV7-6 and TRBJ2-7; possible D gene TRBD1, 6 bases. Germline values: CDR1 SGHVS, CDR2 FNYEAQ. V lost 0 bases and J 3 bases, leaving 12 bases between the germline ends. CDR3 length: 15 amino acids. CDR3 DNA, as far as it was read: TGTGCCAGCAGCTTAGCCCCGTACAGGGACTACGAG. It specifies CASSLAPYRDYE. Given in full, the CDR3 is CASSLAPYRDYEQYF.

In the case of this clone: The DNA ends 3 residues before the CDR3 does, and the rest of the CDR3 is filled in from the germline J gene. The chain combines TRBV18 with TRBJ2-3; 8 positions match TRBD2. Germline V gives CDR1 KGHSH, CDR2 LQKENI. After removal of 5 bases from V and 2 bases from J, the junction contained 21 bases not matched to a gene. This CDR3 region has 20 residues. This CDR3 reads CASSWSGAPAVAGYTDTQYF. The sequenced CDR3 bases are TGTGCCAGCTCATGGTCAGGGGCCCCCGCGGTAGCGGGGTACACAGATACG.

Concerning this clone itself: Coverage ceases 3 residues before the CDR3 finishes, and the germline J gene fills in the end. V gene TRBV2 combines with J gene TRBJ2-1, with D perhaps matching TRBD1 (6 bases). V lost 7 bases and J lost 4, with 8 bases in between. The CDR3 contains 12 residues. Germline CDR1 SNHLY, CDR2 FYNNEI. The part of the CDR3 DNA that was read is TGTGCCAGCATCACAGGGTACAATGAG. Translating gives CASITGYNE. The whole CDR3 sequence reads CASITGYNEQFF.

A word on this clone: The CDR3 extends 3 residues past the end of the read, so its final part is completed from the germline J gene. The rearrangement joins TRBV19 to TRBJ1-2, with a possible D match to TRBD1 (6 bases). The CDR3 runs 15 residues. Germline V gene lookup returns CDR1 LNHDA and CDR2 SQIVND (reference sequence). V lost 3 bases to trimming and J lost 0 bases, with 11 bases between them. The CDR3 bases that were read are TGTGCCAGTAGTATTAGGGACACTGCTAACTATGGC. It translates to CASSIRDTANYG. The full CDR3 is CASSIRDTANYGYTF.

The CDR3 loop reads CSVELLEGIEQYF. The DNA read from the CDR3 is TGCAGCGTTGAACTCCTGGAGGGTATCGAG. The chain employs TRBV29-1 and TRBJ2-7; weak D call: TRBD2 (6 bases). From the germline J gene comes the end of the CDR3, since the read stops 3 residues before it. Trimming left V 2 bases short and J 6 bases short, with 14 bases between. This CDR3 spans 13 amino acids. Germline-derived CDR1 and CDR2 are SQVTM and ANQGSEA.

With respect to this clone: The sequence runs out 3 residues before the end of the CDR3; the remainder is reconstructed from the germline J gene. The V call is TRBV2, the J call TRBJ2-2; D possibly corresponds to TRBD2 (5 bases). Trimming pared 9 bases from V and 5 bases from J, leaving 10 bases between. This CDR3 is built from 12 residues. In germline, CDR1 is SNHLY, CDR2 FYNNEI. The CDR3 DNA, read in part, is TGTGCCAGAACTAGGGATACCGGGGAG. This translates into CARTRDTGE. The full CDR3 protein reads CARTRDTGELFF.

For this clone: The observed sequence ends 3 residues before the CDR3 terminus, with the missing tail filled in from the germline J gene. The chain recombines TRBV30 with TRBJ2-2; D remains ambiguous. V lost 6 bases and J 3 bases, leaving 8 bases between the germline ends. Germline V gene sequence: CDR1 GTSNPN, CDR2 SVGIG (reference sequence). The CDR3 runs to 12 residues. The covered CDR3 bases are TGTGCCTGCCCCATTTACACCGGGGAG. It is translated as CACPIYTGE. The full CDR3 is CACPIYTGELFF. Together with reference TRBV30 and TRBJ2-2, the CDR3 gives the full variable domain: SQTIHQWPATLVQPVGSPLSLECTVEGTSNPNLYWYRQAAGRGLQLLFYSVGIGQISSEVPQNLSASRPQDRQFILSSKKLLLSDSGFYLCACPIYTGELFFGEGSRLTVL.

In the case of this clone: The read is 3 residues too short to cover the CDR3 end, so that end is filled in from the germline J gene. The gene calls are TRBV5-6 and TRBJ1-6; tentatively, D is TRBD1 (5 bases). V was trimmed by 4 bases and J by 6 bases, leaving 11 bases between them. Per germline, CDR1 SGHDT and CDR2 YYEEEE. The CDR3 extends over 14 amino acids. CDR3 sequence reads: CASSPGQANSPLHF. The covered CDR3 bases are TGTGCCAGCAGCCCCGGACAAGCTAATTCACCC.